This T cell receptor (beta chain) comes out of a study of T-cell reconstitution after alpha-beta-depleted transplantation in children. Researchers prepared the TCRbeta library using unique molecular identifiers, the study reports. TCRdb analysed the PCR reads with MiXCR anew, one entry per CDR3 protein. The sample consists of 200,000 to 250,000 distinct CDR3 sequences, 8.4% of them appearing once. Trimming took 4 bases from V and 0 from J, leaving 16 bases between them. Germline V gene sequence: CDR1 SNHLY, CDR2 FYNNEI. This CDR3 contains 16 residues. This clonotype appeared many times. Its antigen is still unknown. Study observations and caveats: At around two months after transplant, the alpha-beta T cells were reportedly derived from several hundred expanded clones that came from non-depleted graft cells. At one year after transplant, newly produced T cells mostly accounted for T-cell counts and diversity. It was surviving recipient T cells and thymic progenitors that gave some patients high TCRbeta diversity at day 60.

The rearrangement uses TRBV2 and TRBJ2-7, with a weak D call TRBD1 (5 bases). The source is a male patient between 2 and 10 years old who had a stem cell transplant for acute myeloid leukemia, so the T cells may come from the graft donor. This specimen consisted of PBMCs, mostly from graft donor cells, obtained 360 days after TCRalphabeta/CD19-depleted stem cell transplant. CDR3 nucleotide sequence: TGTGCCAGCAGTGGGGGCTTCGACGTTAGCTCCTACGAGCAGTACTTC. As protein: CASSGGFDVSSYEQYF.